This T cell receptor (beta chain) originates from a study of cytomegalovirus exposure and HLA in healthy donors. Study results and caveats: Altogether, some 160 TCR beta chains were recorded as cytomegalovirus-associated. The HLA-A and HLA-B alleles of most subjects were reportedly predicted accurately from TCR beta sequences. Per a prior analysis, the majority of TCR beta V segments were productive roughly 87% or roughly 30% of the time.

Regarding this clone: The antigen remains unidentified. A read error may produce the germline difference seen at one junction end.

The PCR used 60 Vbeta and 13 Jbeta primers. TCRdb keeps only in-frame clones here, not all; method: immunoSEQ multiplex PCR. Among under 200,000 clones, 84% were seen once, and the ten largest hold more than 0.85%. The CDR3 spans 15 residues. The germline V gene has CDR1 MNHEY and CDR2 SMNVEV (reference sequence). The origin of this receptor is a man younger than 45 in good health and CMV-seronegative. The specimen sequenced was PBMCs. The chain carries TRBV27 and TRBJ2-7; 8 nucleotides line up with TRBD1. The CDR3 DNA sequence: TGTGCCAGCAGTCACAGGACAGGGTTCTCCAACGAGCAGTACTTC. Its translation is CASSHRTGFSNEQYF.